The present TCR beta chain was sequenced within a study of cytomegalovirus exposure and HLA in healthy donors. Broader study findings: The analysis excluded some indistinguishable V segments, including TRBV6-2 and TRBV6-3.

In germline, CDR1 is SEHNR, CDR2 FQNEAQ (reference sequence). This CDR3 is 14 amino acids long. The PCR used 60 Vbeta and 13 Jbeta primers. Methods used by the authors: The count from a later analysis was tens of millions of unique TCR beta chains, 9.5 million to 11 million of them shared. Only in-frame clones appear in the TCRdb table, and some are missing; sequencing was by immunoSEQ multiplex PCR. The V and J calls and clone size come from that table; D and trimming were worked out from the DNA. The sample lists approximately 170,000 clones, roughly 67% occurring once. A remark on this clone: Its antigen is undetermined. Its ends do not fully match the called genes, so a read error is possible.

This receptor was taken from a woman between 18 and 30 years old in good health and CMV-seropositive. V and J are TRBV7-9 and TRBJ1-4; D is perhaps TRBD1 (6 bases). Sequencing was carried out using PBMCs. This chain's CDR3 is CSSSITGINEKLFF. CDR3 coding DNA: TGTTCCAGCAGCATAACAGGGATTAATGAAAAACTGTTTTTT.